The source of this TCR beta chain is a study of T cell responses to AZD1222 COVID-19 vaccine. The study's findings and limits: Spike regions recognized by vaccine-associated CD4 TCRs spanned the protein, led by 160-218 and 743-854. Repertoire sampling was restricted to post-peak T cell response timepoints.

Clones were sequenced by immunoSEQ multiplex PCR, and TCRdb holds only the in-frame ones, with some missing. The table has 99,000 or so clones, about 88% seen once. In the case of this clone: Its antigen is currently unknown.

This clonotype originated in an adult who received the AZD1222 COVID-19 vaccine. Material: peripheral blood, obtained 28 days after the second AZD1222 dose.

The CDR3 reads CASSFSEGGTAVYGYTF. As DNA, the CDR3 is TGTGCCAGCAGCTTCTCGGAGGGGGGGACGGCGGTCTATGGCTACACCTTC. The V and J genes are TRBV7-2 and TRBJ1-2, with D perhaps matching TRBD1 (6 bases). The germline gives CDR1 SGHTA, CDR2 FQGNSA. CDR3 length equals 17 residues. V was cut by 3 bases and J by 4 bases, with 21 bases left in between.